This TCR beta chain was profiled in a study of blood T cell repertoires in COVID-19. Overall study: Sites across the United States, Italy and Spain contributed samples from acute and convalescent COVID-19.

The protocol was immunoSEQ multiplex PCR, while the TCRdb copy is restricted to in-frame clones and leaves out a portion. The table has about 210,000 clones, about 86% seen once. In germline, CDR1 is MDHEN, CDR2 SYDVKM. After removal of 7 bases from V and 8 bases from J, the junction contained 11 bases not matched to a gene. This CDR3 contains 15 residues. The sequence derives from a man aged 50-59 years with active or convalescent COVID-19. The V and J genes are TRBV28 and TRBJ2-3; the match to TRBD2 covers 11 bases. Sequenced: peripheral blood. The DNA for the CDR3 is TGTGCCAGCAAAAGCCTAGCGGGAGGCCGTTCTACGCAGTATTTT. Its protein product is CASKSLAGGRSTQYF.